This T cell receptor beta chain was identified in a study of blood T cell repertoires in COVID-19. Clones were read by immunoSEQ multiplex PCR, and TCRdb kept only the in-frame ones, dropping some. The sample contains a few hundred thousand clones, 70% to 90% of which appear only once. The sample taken for sequencing was peripheral blood. The clonotype originates from a woman aged 60-75 years with acute or convalescent COVID-19.

The chain's CDR3 is CASSPGLAGGYEQYF. The DNA for the CDR3 is TGTGCCAGCAGCCCAGGACTAGCGGGAGGATACGAGCAGTACTTC. J is TRBJ2-7 and V is TRBV28, with 14 bases matching TRBD2. The germline V gene has CDR1 MDHEN and CDR2 SYDVKM. The trim removed 6 bases at V and 4 bases at J, leaving 5 bases unmatched. The CDR3 contains 15 residues.